Listed here is a single T cell receptor beta chain. A universal primer site was added by template switching, and unique molecular identifiers were carried by the cDNA. TCRdb re-called the 5' RACE reads through MiXCR, storing one row per CDR3 protein. The data hold 650,000 to 750,000 distinct CDR3 sequences, with 20% to 25% observed a single time. This entry comes from a study of identical twins. CDR3 size: 14 residues. The V gene lost 8 bases and the J gene lost 0 bases, with 13 bases spanning the gap. CDR1 SGHRS and CDR2 YFSETQ come from the germline V gene. The data also belong to a second study, concerning T cells expressing NK-cell markers. From that report: Expanded clones of NKG2C+ T cells had an unclear HCMV specificity.

V gene TRBV5-1 combines with J gene TRBJ2-3; D tentatively fits TRBD1 or TRBD2 (5 bases each). The sample comprised PBMCs. This clonotype was obtained from a woman younger than 35 in good health. The CDR3 sequence is CASRTGPSTDTQYF. The CDR3 bases are TGCGCCAGTAGGACGGGACCAAGCACAGATACGCAGTATTTT.